This entry is about one T cell receptor (beta chain). Using a J-beta primer mix together with a sample-barcoded 5' primer, a second PCR was run for roughly 7 to 12 cycles. In TCRdb, the 5' RACE reads were re-called with MiXCR into one record per CDR3 protein. The data contain roughly 1.5 million distinct CDR3 sequences, roughly 43% of them seen just once; the ten biggest clones take up about 4.1%. The data were taken from a study of blood T cells in healthy people across ages. Germline V gene lookup returns CDR1 DFQATT and CDR2 SNEGSKA (reference sequence). The V gene lost 3 bases and the J gene lost 6 bases, with 6 bases spanning the gap. The CDR3 consists of 11 residues.

This chain connects TRBV20-1 to TRBJ2-4; no reliable D call. The sequenced sample consisted of blood. This receptor was identified in a young woman in good health. The CDR3 nucleotides read TGCAGTGCTAGCGCGCTAAACATTCAGTACTTC. The encoded protein is CSASALNIQYF.